The next 16 T cell receptor beta chains were all read from a single sample in a study of blood T cell repertoires in COVID-19. Repertoires were generated with immunoSEQ multiplex PCR, while TCRdb's copy carries only in-frame clones and drops some. This table holds 150,000 to 200,000 clones, 75% to 90% found once. The source material was PBMCs or T cells enriched from blood (not recorded which). The receptor set was obtained from a woman aged 25-40 years who had recovered from COVID-19.

This sequence joins TRBV19 and TRBJ1-3; 9 nucleotides align to TRBD1. CDR1 and CDR2 (germline): LNHDA, SQIVND (reference sequence). This CDR3 has 14 amino acids. J lost 4 bases, V lost 8 bases, and 6 bases had no gene match. CDR3 protein: CASSDRGNGNTIYF. The CDR3 coding sequence is TGTGCCAGTTCGGACAGGGGAAACGGAAACACCATATATTTT.

The chain has TRBV4-3 and TRBJ2-6; 8 nucleotides align to TRBD1. CDR3 size: 19 residues. The germline V gene has CDR1 LGHNA and CDR2 YSLEER. The ends lost 4 bases at V and 1 base at J; junction bases unmatched: 12. The CDR3 DNA follows: TGCGCCAGCAGCCCGGTGACCGGGACAGGATGGTCTGGGGCCAACGTCCTGACTTTC. The encoded protein is CASSPVTGTGWSGANVLTF.

The chain employs TRBV3-1 (or the pseudogene TRBV3-2) and TRBJ2-2; 10 bases fit TRBD2. The CDR3 has 16 residues. Trimming cost V 2 bases and J 1 base; bases outside gene matches: 1. Looked up from germline, CDR1 is LGHDT and CDR2 is YNNKEL (reference sequence). Written as DNA, the CDR3 is TGTGCCAGCAGCCAACCTAGCGGGGGGAACACCGGGGAGCTGTTTTTT. Its translation: CASSQPSGGNTGELFF.

This clone was counted a single time. The chain couples TRBV11-1 to TRBJ1-1; D call uncertain. Germline values: CDR1 SGHAT, CDR2 FQDESV (reference sequence). V was cut by 1 base and J by 1 base, with 7 bases left in between. The CDR3 totals 14 residues. CDR3 residues: CASSLGAGNTEAFF. The CDR3 DNA reads TGTGCCAGCAGCTTAGGAGCAGGGAACACTGAAGCTTTCTTT.

The V call is TRBV30, the J call TRBJ1-2; no firm D call. This CDR3 comprises 14 residues. Germline CDR1 is GTSNPN and CDR2 is SVGIG (reference sequence). The V gene lost 4 bases and the J gene lost 5 bases, with 17 bases spanning the gap. Written as DNA, the CDR3 is TGTGCCTGGATGGAGAACGTGGTGGATTATGGCTACACCTTC. Translation gives CAWMENVVDYGYTF.

This chain connects TRBV4-3 to TRBJ2-7, with TRBD1 matching over 10 bases. The length of the CDR3 is 16 residues. The trim removed 0 bases at V and 2 bases at J, leaving 4 bases unmatched. The germline gives CDR1 LGHNA, CDR2 YSLEER. The CDR3, as DNA: TGCGCCAGCAGCCAAGATAGGGACAGGGGTCCCTACGAGCAGTACTTC. It specifies CASSQDRDRGPYEQYF.

The rearrangement links TRBV9 to TRBJ2-7; 10 nucleotides agree with TRBD2. Unmatched junction bases numbered 4, after V lost 0 bases and J lost 4 bases. Germline CDR1 and CDR2: SGDLS and YYNGEE. This CDR3 contains 15 residues. Here the CDR3 reads CASSVGTSGRYEQYF. The CDR3 DNA follows: TGTGCCAGCAGCGTAGGGACTAGCGGAAGATACGAGCAGTACTTC.

The CDR3 DNA follows: TGTGCCAGCTCACCAACAGCAACCTACGAGCAGTACTTC. Translating it yields CASSPTATYEQYF. The chain recombines TRBV18 with TRBJ2-7; the D is unclear. Germline V gene sequence: CDR1 KGHSH, CDR2 LQKENI. The CDR3 covers 13 residues. V lost 2 bases and J lost 2, with 7 bases in between.

The chain joins TRBV6-5 to TRBJ1-1; 10 bases fit TRBD1. This CDR3 region has 16 residues. Germline V gene data show CDR1 as MNHEY and CDR2 as SVGAGI. V shed 2 bases and J 10 bases; nucleotides not matched to a gene: 13. Here the CDR3 reads CASSYTGQGRGRRAFF. The CDR3 nucleotides are TGTGCCAGCAGTTACACGGGACAGGGGAGGGGCCGGCGAGCTTTCTTT.

The chain recombines TRBV7-9 with TRBJ2-7; 9 nucleotides line up with TRBD2. The V segment lost 5 bases and the J segment 2 bases; nucleotides outside the gene matches: 4. This CDR3 comprises 14 residues. Germline assignment: CDR1 SEHNR and CDR2 FQNEAQ (reference sequence). Written as DNA, the CDR3 is TGTGCCAGCAGCAAAGCGGGAGGCCCCTACGAGCAGTACTTC. This translates into CASSKAGGPYEQYF.

The chain is built from TRBV28 and TRBJ2-2; a possible D gene is TRBD1 (6 bases). Per the germline V gene, CDR1 is MDHEN and CDR2 is SYDVKM. The ends were cut back, 2 bases at V and 6 bases at J, with 16 bases in the middle. The CDR3 covers 16 residues. The CDR3 reads CASSLPPGVGSGELFF. The CDR3 DNA reads as TGTGCCAGCAGTTTACCACCAGGGGTTGGGTCCGGGGAGCTGTTTTTT.

The genes are TRBV11-3 and TRBJ2-3; TRBD2 matches at 7 bases. V lost 5 bases to trimming and J lost 0 bases; unmatched junction nucleotides: 8. Germline CDR1 and CDR2: SGHNT and YENEEA. The CDR3 has 16 residues. The CDR3 sequence: CASSTSSGASTDTQYF. CDR3 sequence (DNA): TGTGCCAGCAGCACCTCGAGCGGGGCAAGCACAGATACGCAGTATTTT.

The CDR3 nucleotides read TGTGCCAGCAGCCAACTAGGACAGGGGAGGCCTGAAGCTTTCTTT. Translation: CASSQLGQGRPEAFF. V is TRBV3-1 (or the pseudogene TRBV3-2) and J is TRBJ1-1; TRBD1 matches at 9 bases. The junction had 7 bases not matched to a gene; V was cut back by 2 bases and J by 6 bases. Germline V gene sequence: CDR1 LGHDT, CDR2 YNNKEL (reference sequence). CDR3 length: 15 amino acids.

This clone was found once. The chain employs TRBV24-1 and TRBJ2-7, with 12 bases that match TRBD1. The CDR3 runs to 16 residues. The V gene end was trimmed by 4 bases and the J gene end by 5 bases; junction bases not matched to a gene: 8. Germline V CDR1 and CDR2: KGHDR, SFDVKD. CDR3 sequence: CATSENPGQGANEQYF. The CDR3, as DNA: TGTGCCACCAGTGAGAACCCGGGACAGGGGGCCAACGAGCAGTACTTC.

This clone was recorded a few times. The chain has TRBV18 and TRBJ2-5, with 11 bases fitting TRBD2. Germline-derived CDR1 and CDR2 are KGHSH and LQKENI. The CDR3 runs to 19 residues. The V segment lost 0 bases and the J segment 3 bases; nucleotides outside the gene matches: 12. Here the CDR3 reads CASSPPDSLAGGLKETQYF. The CDR3 region has the DNA TGTGCCAGCTCACCACCGGATTCGTTAGCGGGGGGGCTCAAAGAGACCCAGTACTTC.

CDR3 in DNA: TGCGCCAGCAGTCAGTTGAGGCTAAATGAGCAGTTCTTC. As protein: CASSQLRLNEQFF. V usage is TRBV23-1 and J usage is TRBJ2-1; D gene ambiguous. TRBV23-1 is sorted into the ORF group, with uncertain function. CDR3 length: 13 residues. V was clipped by 3 bases and J by 7 bases, with 10 bases between them.